One and the same sample provided the 22 T cell receptor beta chains below, sequenced in a study of regulatory T cells in long-lasting Graves disease. Stated time point: persistent/refractory GD, antithyroid drugs over 5 years with positive TRAb. Researchers made the TCR library from RNA that was extracted from PBMCs. CDR3-region Arm-PCR and iRepertoire HTBI primers produced the TCR beta libraries. One entry per CDR3 protein, called by TCRdb with MiXCR from the multiplex PCR reads. The profile shows a few hundred thousand distinct CDR3 sequences, under 25% of them singletons. The sample here was peripheral blood mononuclear cells (PBMCs), taken when the disease was refractory, from a patient treated with antithyroid drugs. These receptor sequences come from a female donor with Graves disease.

The table lists this clonotype with a few counts. This chain uses TRBV29-1 with TRBJ2-7, with TRBD1 matching 9 bases. CDR1 is SQVTM, CDR2 ANQGSEA, per germline. The CDR3 is 14 amino acids. J lost 2 bases, V lost 6 bases, and 8 bases had no gene match. The CDR3 loop is CSVAQGARPYEQYF. The CDR3 bases are TGCAGCGTGGCACAGGGGGCTCGCCCCTACGAGCAGTACTTC.

The chain uses TRBV9 and TRBJ2-2; TRBD1 matches at 8 bases. The CDR3 runs to 15 residues. Trimming cost V 2 bases and J 2 bases; bases outside gene matches: 2. CDR1 and CDR2 from the germline V gene are SGDLS and YYNGEE. The CDR3 here is CASSVTGGNTGELFF. As DNA, the CDR3 is TGTGCCAGCAGCGTTACAGGGGGAAACACCGGGGAGCTGTTTTTT.

The chain links TRBV6-1 to TRBJ1-1, with D maybe TRBD1 (5 bases). The CDR3 runs 16 residues. Trimming took off 4 bases at V and 8 bases at J, with 23 bases between the two ends. Germline values: CDR1 MNHNS, CDR2 SASEGT. DNA for the CDR3: TGTGCCAGCAGTGGGTGGTTACTAGACAGAGGGCGCGAAGCTTTCTTT. As protein: CASSGWLLDRGREAFF.

This clonotype appeared a few times. This rearrangement joins TRBV10-3 to TRBJ1-6; 7 bases line up with TRBD1. Per the germline V gene, CDR1 is ENHRY and CDR2 is SYGVKD. The CDR3 runs 13 residues. J gave up 7 bases and V 8 bases, and 5 bases lay outside the gene matches. The CDR3 nucleotides are TGTGCCATCCGTCAGGGGGTCAATTCACCCCTCCACTTT. It is translated as CAIRQGVNSPLHF.

The table lists this clonotype with many counts. This rearrangement joins TRBV6-1 to TRBJ1-6, with a tentative D call TRBD1 (6 bases). V lost 8 bases and J lost 4, with 15 bases in between. CDR1 MNHNS and CDR2 SASEGT come from the germline V gene. The CDR3 covers 15 residues. CDR3 DNA sequence: TGTGCCAGCCTACGGGGGGCGCGTTATAATTCACCCCTCCACTTT. This gives the protein CASLRGARYNSPLHF.

This clonotype was counted at least ten times. V is TRBV19 and J is TRBJ1-2, with D hard to call. Between the trimmed V and J ends, which lost 10 bases and 0 bases, there was a span of 18 bases. The CDR3 runs to 15 residues. Germline lookup yields CDR1 LNHDA and CDR2 SQIVND (reference sequence). The DNA of the CDR3 is TGTGCCACAAAACCGGGCAGAGGGTCTAACTATGGCTACACCTTC. Encoded protein: CATKPGRGSNYGYTF.

This clonotype came up a few times. The gene calls are TRBV19 and TRBJ1-2, with 10 bases matching TRBD1. This CDR3 is 15 amino acids long. In germline, CDR1 is LNHDA, CDR2 SQIVND (reference sequence). V was clipped by 5 bases and J by 7 bases; unmatched bases: 10. CDR3 sequence (DNA): TGTGCCAGTAGTCTCCGGGACAGGGGTTCGTTTGGCTACACCTTC. Translating it yields CASSLRDRGSFGYTF.

The gene calls are TRBV24-1 and TRBJ2-7; 10 nucleotides align to TRBD1. Losses at the gene ends were 2 bases for V and 2 bases for J; bases not matched to a gene: 2. CDR1 and CDR2 (germline): KGHDR, SFDVKD. CDR3 length: 15 amino acids. The CDR3 is CATSDSGQGAYEQYF. For the CDR3, the DNA is TGTGCCACCAGTGATTCTGGACAGGGGGCCTACGAGCAGTACTTC.

Here the CDR3 DNA reads TGTGCCAGGGTACGGGACGGGAAATACGAGCAGTACTTC. The encoded protein is CARVRDGKYEQYF. The V gene is TRBV6-1, the J gene TRBJ2-7; either TRBD1 or TRBD2 may supply D (5 bases each). Germline CDR1 reads MNHNS; CDR2 reads SASEGT. V lost 9 bases to trimming and J lost 4 bases, with 16 bases between them. The CDR3 has 13 amino acids.

This clonotype was counted once. The chain recombines TRBV29-1 with TRBJ1-5; no clear D. V was pared by 3 bases and J by 1 base, with 7 bases between. The CDR3 has 13 amino acids. Germline CDR1 SQVTM, CDR2 ANQGSEA. The CDR3 DNA is TGCAGCGTTGATGAAGGGAGCAATCAGCCCCAGCATTTT. Amino acid sequence: CSVDEGSNQPQHF.

This clonotype came up a few times. The chain couples TRBV24-1 to TRBJ2-7; D gene uncertain. This CDR3 is built from 13 residues. V was cut by 5 bases and J by 4 bases, with 11 bases left in between. Germline CDR1 is KGHDR and CDR2 is SFDVKD. The CDR3: CATSGSHAYEQYF. The CDR3 nucleotides read TGTGCCACCAGTGGTTCCCATGCTTACGAGCAGTACTTC.

This clonotype occurred many times. The chain carries TRBV28 and TRBJ2-7; the D is unclear. V lost 11 bases and J 1 base, leaving 18 bases between the germline ends. From germline, CDR1 is MDHEN and CDR2 SYDVKM. This CDR3 comprises 14 residues. The CDR3 region has the DNA TGTGCCGCCCCCCCGAAGGTAGGATCCTACGAGCAGTACTTC. Protein sequence: CAAPPKVGSYEQYF.

The rearrangement joins TRBV7-8 to TRBJ2-7; TRBD2 aligns across 7 bases. CDR1 is SGHVS, CDR2 FQNEAQ, per germline. Losses at the gene ends were 7 bases for V and 7 bases for J; bases not matched to a gene: 13. The CDR3 length is 14 residues. CDR3 in amino acids: CASTLGLSPREQYF. As DNA, the CDR3 is TGTGCCAGCACCTTGGGACTAAGCCCCAGGGAGCAGTACTTC.

This clonotype turned up a few times. The chain has TRBV7-9 and TRBJ2-7; tentatively, D is TRBD1 or TRBD2 (5 bases each). Germline values: CDR1 SEHNR, CDR2 FQNEAQ (reference sequence). The CDR3 extends over 15 amino acids. V lost 4 bases and J 4 bases, leaving 17 bases between the germline ends. In nucleotides, the CDR3 is TGTGCCAGCAGCTCCCCAAGCGGAGGACAATACGAGCAGTACTTC. Protein sequence: CASSSPSGGQYEQYF.

The table lists this clonotype with many counts. The chain links TRBV2 to TRBJ1-4; possible D gene TRBD1, 6 bases. CDR1 and CDR2 (germline): SNHLY, FYNNEI. Trimming pared 8 bases from V and 0 bases from J, leaving 16 bases between. The CDR3 spans 16 residues. The CDR3 nucleotides read TGTGCCAGCCGGGGGGCCGGGGGCGCAACTAATGAAAAACTGTTTTTT. This gives the protein CASRGAGGATNEKLFF.

This clonotype was seen many times. The CDR3 region has the DNA TGTGCCAGCAGCGCGGGACAACTTTTTAATCAGCCCCAGCATTTT. It yields the protein CASSAGQLFNQPQHF. The rearrangement uses TRBV2 and TRBJ1-5, with D possibly being TRBD1 (6 bases). Per germline, CDR1 SNHLY and CDR2 FYNNEI. V dropped 6 bases and J dropped 4 bases, with 16 bases sitting between them. This CDR3 is 15 amino acids long.

This clonotype was seen ten or more times. The rearrangement joins TRBV12-3 or TRBV12-4 to TRBJ1-1; a possible D gene is TRBD1 (5 bases). V was pared by 3 bases and J by 4 bases, with 9 bases between. CDR3 length equals 13 residues. CDR3 region: CASSLQGGTEAFF. The CDR3 coding sequence is TGTGCCAGCAGTTTGCAGGGTGGCACTGAAGCTTTCTTT.

To note about this clonotype: Likely a read error: the CDR3 ends without its conserved phenylalanine or tryptophan. CDR3 sequence: CASSYLGQGANYGYTL. In DNA, the CDR3 is TGTGCCAGCAGTTACCTCGGACAGGGGGCCAACTATGGCTACACCCTC. The chain carries TRBV6-9 and TRBJ1-2, with 11 bases fitting TRBD1. Germline V lookup: CDR1 MNHGY, CDR2 SVAAGI. J lost 2 bases, V lost 3 bases, and 5 bases had no gene match. This CDR3 comprises 16 residues.

V is TRBV12-3 or TRBV12-4 and J is TRBJ1-6; the D gene is possibly TRBD1 (6 bases). This CDR3 is built from 14 residues. The V gene lost 2 bases and the J gene lost 8 bases, with 10 bases spanning the gap. DNA for the CDR3: TGTGCCAGCAGTTTACGGGGGCTGGATTCACCCCTCCACTTT. Its translation: CASSLRGLDSPLHF.

Ten or more counts support this clonotype. V gene TRBV27 combines with J gene TRBJ2-7, with TRBD1 identical over 7 bases. Germline V gene data show CDR1 as MNHEY and CDR2 as SMNVEV (reference sequence). Trimming removed 2 bases from V and 4 bases from J; junction bases left unmatched: 8. The CDR3 spans 15 residues. The CDR3 here is CASSLSSTGNYEQYF. CDR3 sequence (DNA): TGTGCCAGCAGTTTAAGTTCGACAGGGAATTACGAGCAGTACTTC.

This clonotype was counted many times. This chain links TRBV28 with TRBJ1-5; D gene unclear. Trimming cost V 2 bases and J 6 bases, with 2 bases left between them. The CDR3 has 11 residues. Germline V gene sequence: CDR1 MDHEN, CDR2 SYDVKM. This CDR3 is CASSLSQPQHF. As DNA, the CDR3 is TGTGCCAGCAGTTTAAGTCAGCCCCAGCATTTT.

This clonotype was found many times. CDR3 nucleotides: TGCGCCAGCAGCTTGGGAGTGGCTAGGAACACTGAAGCTTTCTTT. Protein sequence: CASSLGVARNTEAFF. The rearrangement uses TRBV5-1 and TRBJ1-1; D is undetermined. V dropped 0 bases and J dropped 1 base, with 10 bases sitting between them. This CDR3 has 15 residues. Germline CDR1 and CDR2: SGHRS and YFSETQ.